This T cell receptor beta chain was captured by sequencing in a study of T cell responses to AZD1222 COVID-19 vaccine. As regards this clone: Its antigen is not known.

The data were produced by immunoSEQ multiplex PCR, yet TCRdb's version contains in-frame clones alone and is incomplete. The table has around 90,000 clones, roughly 85% seen once. Study results and limitations: Within unmutated variant regions lay the reported targets of nearly half of spike-specific TCRs. Spike-specific TCR breadth and depth both grew after two AZD1222 doses. White British ancestry dominated among donors, who included more females, and clonal diversity was possibly underestimated.

The source of this sequence is an adult in good health. The starting material was peripheral blood, obtained on day 0 of AZD1222 vaccination.

In nucleotides, the CDR3 is TGTGCCAGCAGCTCACAAGAGACCCAGTACTTC. It codes for CASSSQETQYF. The gene calls are TRBV11-3 and TRBJ2-5; D is unresolved. The ends were cut back, 4 bases at V and 2 bases at J, with 2 bases in the middle. Germline V gene lookup returns CDR1 SGHNT and CDR2 YENEEA. The CDR3 is 11 residues long.